This TCR beta chain was documented in a study of human T cells and chemical hapten exposure. In the library, unique molecular identifiers were attached to individual cDNA molecules. TCRdb re-derived calls from the RACE reads in MiXCR, one entry per CDR3 protein. The sample lists tens of thousands of distinct CDR3 sequences; 12% were seen once. Stated time point: patch test 1, 2 weeks after DPC sensitization. Treatment given: therapeutic diphenylcyclopropenone sensitization with weekly scalp DPC. Patients had alopecia, were aged 18 to 70, and were not pregnant. This CDR3 spans 12 amino acids. Germline V CDR1 and CDR2: LGHDT, YNNKEL (reference sequence). Deletions cut 1 base from V and 7 bases from J, with 8 bases between. This clonotype was seen only a few times.

The input for sequencing was whole blood, taken in connection with sensitization to the hapten diphenylcyclopropenone (DPC). This clonotype originated in a woman aged 60 to 75 with alopecia areata. Some clones in this sample may be carry-over from other donors' samples. The rearrangement uses TRBV3-1 and TRBJ2-7; D gene ambiguous. CDR3 DNA sequence: TGTGCCAGCAGCCAAGTGGATAAAGAGCAGTACTTC. Encoded protein: CASSQVDKEQYF.